This T cell receptor beta chain was captured in a study of control samples from healthy donors and cancer patients. Germline V lookup: CDR1 SGHNT, CDR2 YYREEE (reference sequence). Trimming at V came to 0 bases and at J to 3 bases, leaving 2 bases not matched to a gene. This CDR3 has 16 amino acids. Assay: immunoSEQ multiplex PCR; the TCRdb copy retains only in-frame clones and omits some. This table holds about 94,000 clones, about nine tenths found once. The V gene is TRBV5-4, the J gene TRBJ1-4; 10 nucleotides line up with TRBD1. Sequencing was performed on blood. The sequence came from a woman younger than 30 in good health. Written as DNA, the CDR3 is TGTGCCAGCAGCTTGGGGGGGACAGGGGCTAATGAAAAACTGTTTTTT. Protein: CASSLGGTGANEKLFF.